This T cell receptor (beta chain) was profiled in a study of OX40 agonist ivuxolimab in advanced cancers. Looking at the study overall: Ivuxolimab was a fully human IgG2 agonistic monoclonal antibody targeting the costimulatory receptor OX40 (CD134). The paper reports the monotherapy dose-escalation portion (N of about 56 patients) of the phase I ivuxolimab trial. Three dose-escalation patients achieved partial responses, one with hepatocellular carcinoma and two with cutaneous melanoma. The purpose of peripheral TCRbeta sequencing was to test whether ivuxolimab changed TCR sequence diversity and led to clonal T-cell expansion. Of the roughly 52 dose-escalation patients, hepatocellular carcinoma was present in 19, melanoma in around 15, renal cell carcinoma in 9 and head and neck cancer in 9. Intravenous ivuxolimab was administered to patients every 2 weeks at six dose levels: 0.01, 0.1, 0.3, 1.5, 3 and 10 mg/kg. In the dose-escalation cohort, 82.7% of patients were male, and the mean age was around 60 years, with a range of about 20 to 79. Patients were allowed to have had prior anti-PD-1, anti-PD-L1 or anti-CTLA-4 therapy, and 40% of the dose-escalation patients had previously received checkpoint inhibitors.

Patients with autoimmune disease history or receiving systemic immunosuppression were excluded from the trial. In every dose cohort, peripheral blood was drawn for TCR sequencing at baseline, cycle 4 day 1, and cycle 7 day 1. The samples were drawn from a first-in-human, open-label, multicenter phase I dose-escalation trial of ivuxolimab. Adults with locally advanced or metastatic melanoma, renal cell carcinoma, hepatocellular carcinoma or head and neck squamous cell carcinoma were enrolled in the trial. Before TCR sequencing, CD4+ and CD8+ T cells were separately sorted from peripheral blood. CDR1 and CDR2 (LNHDA, SQIVND) derive from the germline V gene (reference sequence). Trimming accounts for 9 bases at V and 0 bases at J, while the number of junction bases matched to no gene is 10. Reading from cysteine to phenylalanine, the CDR3 counts 15 amino acids. CDR3 DNA is the only sequence kept; it has 45 bases, read in frame from the first base.

General conclusions and limits of the study: At doses of 0.1 to 3.0 mg/kg, clonal expansion of both CD4+ and CD8+ T cells in blood was seen between baseline and week 6. In the 0.1-3.0 mg/kg groups, partial responders were among the patients with the lowest normalized peripheral clonal expansion, particularly in CD8+ T cells. On average, CD8+ T cells showed more expanded clones than CD4+ T cells after ivuxolimab. Antigen specificity was not determined for the clonally expanded peripheral T cells. Low levels of normalized T-cell clonal expansion were also seen in some patients who did not respond.

Genomic DNA was extracted from sorted cells for sequencing of the TCRbeta CDR3 region. The immunoSEQ Assay was used for sequencing of TCRbeta CDR3 regions. TCRdb's version of the immuneACCESS table is confined to in-frame rearrangements and falls short of the full clone set. An unresolved V gene accounts for under half of the shortfall where checked; the remainder is of unknown origin. The sample has around 81,000 clones on record, around 87% of them singletons. More than 0.75% of the sample lies in the top ten. Note on this clone: Its antigen has not been determined. The input lacks base qualities; no much larger clone sits a single base away.

The sequence joins TRBV19 to TRBJ2-7, and TRBD2 matches 8 of the central bases. This specimen was CD4+ or CD8+ T cells sorted from blood, taken in a trial of the OX40 agonist ivuxolimab. The source of this sequence is an adult with an advanced solid tumor such as melanoma, head and neck, liver or kidney cancer. CDR3 sequence: CASQTASGSSYEQYF. The DNA reads TGTGCCAGCCAAACGGCCAGCGGGAGCTCCTACGAGCAGTACTTC.